Below, 19 T cell receptor beta chains from the same sample are listed, as sequenced in a study of cytomegalovirus exposure and HLA in healthy donors. PCR primers comprised 60 Vbeta and 13 Jbeta primers. Using immunoSEQ multiplex PCR, the repertoire was profiled, and TCRdb retains in-frame clones only, with some absent. The table has about 140,000 clones, 73% seen once. Sequencing input: PBMCs. These receptors all come from a human donor in good health.

The chain employs TRBV7-6 and TRBJ2-5; TRBD2 might be the D (5 bases). Germline CDR1 SGHVS, CDR2 FNYEAQ. CDR3 length: 12 amino acids. V shed 5 bases and J shed 7 bases, with 11 bases lying between them. The DNA of the CDR3 is TGTGCCAGCAGCCCCGGAGGTATGACCCAGTACTTC. It yields the protein CASSPGGMTQYF. Using reference TRBV7-6 and TRBJ2-5 for the parts outside the CDR3, the full variable domain is GAGVSQSPRYKVTKRGQDVALRCDPISGHVSLYWYRQALGQGPEFLTYFNYEAQQDKSGLPNDRFSAERPEGSISTLTIQRTEQRDSAMYRCASSPGGMTQYFGPGTRLLVL.

The V call is TRBV5-4, the J call TRBJ2-2, with 7 bases identical to TRBD1. Germline V gives CDR1 SGHNT, CDR2 YYREEE (reference sequence). The V and J ends lost 4 bases and 8 bases, in that order; junction bases with no gene match: 11. This CDR3 is built from 15 residues. The CDR3 DNA reads TGTGCCAGCAGCCCAACAGGGGTGTATGGGGGGGAGCTGTTTTTT. It specifies CASSPTGVYGGELFF. Complete variable domain (other parts from reference TRBV5-4 and TRBJ2-2): ETGVTQSPTHLIKTRGQQVTLRCSSQSGHNTVSWYQQALGQGPQFIFQYYREEENGRGNFPPRFSGLQFPNYSSELNVNALELDDSALYLCASSPTGVYGGELFFGEGSRLTVL.

The V gene is TRBV28, the J gene TRBJ2-5; 10 positions match TRBD2. The J call could be wrong; TRBJ2-7 is a better fit for the DNA end. This CDR3 is 13 amino acids long. From germline, CDR1 is MDHEN and CDR2 SYDVKM. CDR3 sequence reads: CASSLAGAYEQYF. CDR3 nucleotide sequence: TGTGCCAGCAGTCTAGCGGGAGCTTACGAGCAGTACTTC.

The V call is TRBV7-2, the J call TRBJ1-1; 7 bases are a match to TRBD1. Germline assignment: CDR1 SGHTA and CDR2 FQGNSA. With 1 base clipped from V and 5 bases from J, the junction kept 13 bases outside the gene matches. The CDR3 totals 17 residues. In DNA, the CDR3 is TGTGCCAGCAGCTTAGATCGGTACAGGGGCCAGGGAACTGAAGCTTTCTTT. Translating it yields CASSLDRYRGQGTEAFF.

The chain links TRBV5-1 to TRBJ1-2; tentatively, D is TRBD1 (5 bases). Per the germline V gene, CDR1 is SGHRS and CDR2 is YFSETQ. This CDR3 has 15 residues. Trimming shortened V by 3 bases and J by 6 bases, and 18 bases separated the two germline ends. DNA for the CDR3: TGCGCCAGCAGCTCCGGGCGGGACCTAAGGGATGGCTACACCTTC. Its protein is CASSSGRDLRDGYTF.

This clone occurred a few times. The same CDR3 also results from other DNA sequences found in this sample. This chain joins TRBV5-1 and TRBJ1-2; 10 bases are a match to TRBD1. J was trimmed by 5 bases and V by 0 bases; bases with no gene match: 1. CDR3 length: 14 amino acids. Germline V lookup: CDR1 SGHRS, CDR2 YFSETQ. The CDR3 DNA reads TGCGCCAGCAGCTTGGGGACAGGGGGATATGGCTACACCTTC. Protein sequence: CASSLGTGGYGYTF.

This clone was detected only a few times. V usage is TRBV6-1 and J usage is TRBJ2-3; possible D gene TRBD1, 5 bases. CDR1 is MNHNS, CDR2 SASEGT, per germline. The V and J ends lost 0 bases and 12 bases respectively, with 10 bases between them. The CDR3 runs 12 residues. The chain's CDR3 is CASSEARVSQYF. As DNA, the CDR3 is TGTGCCAGCAGTGAAGCCAGGGTATCTCAGTATTTT.

The V and J genes are TRBV30 and TRBJ2-1; the match to TRBD2 covers 9 bases. This CDR3 spans 14 amino acids. Germline trimming cut 4 bases from V and 0 bases from J; bases unmatched to any gene: 1. CDR1 GTSNPN and CDR2 SVGIG come from the germline V gene (reference sequence). This chain's CDR3 is CAWNSGGSYNEQFF. The CDR3, as DNA: TGTGCCTGGAATAGCGGGGGCTCCTACAATGAGCAGTTCTTC. Complete variable domain (other parts from reference TRBV30 and TRBJ2-1): SQTIHQWPATLVQPVGSPLSLECTVEGTSNPNLYWYRQAAGRGLQLLFYSVGIGQISSEVPQNLSASRPQDRQFILSSKKLLLSDSGFYLCAWNSGGSYNEQFFGPGTRLTVL.

The sample holds a few counts of this clone. The chain recombines TRBV9 with TRBJ2-7; no clear D gene. In germline, CDR1 is SGDLS, CDR2 YYNGEE. The V and J ends lost 0 bases and 5 bases respectively, with 3 bases between them. The length of the CDR3 is 11 residues. CDR3 protein: CASSVGNEQYF. CDR3 nucleotides: TGTGCCAGCAGCGTAGGTAACGAGCAGTACTTC.

The V call is TRBV6-6, the J call TRBJ2-1; unclear D gene. Germline CDR1 reads MNHNY; CDR2 reads SVGAGI (reference sequence). The CDR3 covers 10 residues. V was shortened by 6 bases and J by 10 bases, with 7 bases between the two germline ends. Written as DNA, the CDR3 is TGTGCCAGCAGCTTGCAGGAGCAGTTCTTC. It codes for CASSLQEQFF.

The chain employs TRBV6-1 and TRBJ2-1; 9 bases are a match to TRBD2. The CDR3 consists of 14 residues. Germline V CDR1 and CDR2: MNHNS, SASEGT. Germline trimming cut 11 bases from V and 9 bases from J; bases unmatched to any gene: 14. In DNA, the CDR3 is TGTGCCTCCTTCCGGGAGCGGGGGGCCAGTGAGCAGTTCTTC. This gives the protein CASFRERGASEQFF.

The gene calls are TRBV5-4 and TRBJ1-4; the D is unclear. The CDR3 length is 13 residues. V lost 4 bases, J lost 8 bases, and 12 bases lay in between. From germline, CDR1 is SGHNT and CDR2 YYREEE (reference sequence). CDR3 amino acids: CASSPNVEEKLFF. CDR3 nucleotides: TGTGCCAGCAGCCCGAACGTCGAGGAAAAACTGTTTTTT.

The chain couples TRBV2 to TRBJ2-3; 7 bases map to TRBD2. V shed 0 bases, J shed 8 bases, and the junction held 5 bases outside the gene matches. The CDR3 is 14 residues long. CDR1 SNHLY and CDR2 FYNNEI come from the germline V gene. As DNA, the CDR3 is TGTGCCAGCAGTGAAGCTCTAGCGGAAGGTACGCAGTATTTT. Translation gives CASSEALAEGTQYF.

In DNA, the CDR3 is TGTGCCAGCAGTTACTCGATGGGGGCGTCGGCTTTCTTT. It yields the protein CASSYSMGASAFF. This chain links TRBV6-6 with TRBJ1-1; the D gene is possibly TRBD1 (6 bases). V shed 0 bases and J shed 11 bases, with 13 bases lying between them. The CDR3 runs 13 residues. Germline lookup yields CDR1 MNHNY and CDR2 SVGAGI (reference sequence).

The V and J genes are TRBV7-9 and TRBJ2-3; no reliable D call. Germline assignment: CDR1 SEHNR and CDR2 FQNEAQ (reference sequence). The CDR3 sequence is 12 residues long. The germline V and J ends were trimmed by 5 bases and 7 bases, with 10 bases remaining between them. The CDR3 region is CASSPLINTQYF. The CDR3 DNA reads TGTGCCAGCAGCCCCCTAATAAATACGCAGTATTTT.

This clone occurred a few times. The CDR3 loop reads CASSFRILEEGRYNEQFF. CDR3 in DNA: TGCGCCAGCAGCTTTCGTATCCTTGAGGAGGGGAGGTACAATGAGCAGTTCTTC. The chain carries TRBV5-1 and TRBJ2-1; possibly TRBD2 for D (6 bases). CDR1 is SGHRS and CDR2 is YFSETQ in the germline V gene. The length of the CDR3 is 18 residues. Between the trimmed V and J ends, which lost 2 bases and 4 bases, there was a span of 22 bases.

The chain recombines TRBV27 with TRBJ1-2; D is undetermined. This CDR3 region has 13 residues. CDR1 is MNHEY, CDR2 SMNVEV, per germline (reference sequence). The V gene lost 4 bases and the J gene lost 7 bases, with 13 bases spanning the gap. The CDR3 is CASSYFPGGGYTF. CDR3 DNA: TGTGCCAGCAGTTACTTCCCCGGCGGTGGCTACACCTTC.

The chain has TRBV6-6 and TRBJ1-1, with no clear D. The V end lost 2 bases, the J end lost 2 bases, and 6 bases lay between the germline ends. This CDR3 is built from 13 residues. Germline V lookup: CDR1 MNHNY, CDR2 SVGAGI (reference sequence). CDR3 nucleotide sequence: TGTGCCAGCAGTTACACACCAAACACTGAAGCTTTCTTT. Translated: CASSYTPNTEAFF.

The rearrangement uses TRBV30 and TRBJ2-3, with 13 bases fitting TRBD2. The length of the CDR3 is 15 residues. V lost 2 bases, J lost 10 bases, and 9 bases stayed unmatched. Germline CDR1 GTSNPN, CDR2 SVGIG (reference sequence). The DNA for the CDR3 is TGTGCCTGGAGTTCGGGACTAGCGGGACCAAGCCCGCAGTATTTT. Translating gives CAWSSGLAGPSPQYF.